The 30 T cell receptor beta chains presented below share a single source sample, sequenced in a study of T cells in Graves' hyperthyroidism and ophthalmopathy. Using RNA transcripts as the source, TCR beta CDR3 regions were amplified. The study used the HTBI primer set for a first-round RT-PCR of the TCR CDR3. TCRdb re-analysed the multiplex PCR reads in MiXCR, keeping a single row per CDR3 protein. The data show about 360,000 distinct CDR3 sequences, about 19% seen once. Sequenced: blood. The source is a woman between 18 and 29 years old with Graves' hyperthyroidism.

The table lists this clonotype with many counts. This chain joins TRBV12-3 or TRBV12-4 and TRBJ1-1, with D possibly matching TRBD1 (6 bases). The length of the CDR3 is 17 residues. V was trimmed by 7 bases and J by 4 bases, leaving 25 bases between them. The CDR3 DNA follows: TGTGCCAGCAACCAACAGAACCGGGGGCGCGGGGGCACTGAAGCTTTCTTT. This gives the protein CASNQQNRGRGGTEAFF.

This clonotype has ten or more counts. The chain is built from TRBV20-1 and TRBJ2-5; D is undetermined. Trimming took off 2 bases at V and 5 bases at J, with 15 bases between the two ends. Per germline, CDR1 DFQATT and CDR2 SNEGSKA (reference sequence). The CDR3 extends over 14 amino acids. CDR3 bases: TGCAGTGCTAGACGGTTCGTTGTTGGGGAGACCCAGTACTTC. Amino acid sequence: CSARRFVVGETQYF.

J is TRBJ2-7 and V is TRBV29-1, with D possibly being TRBD1 (6 bases). Trimming left V 5 bases short and J 4 bases short, with 12 bases between. Germline V gene sequence: CDR1 SQVTM, CDR2 ANQGSEA. The CDR3 has 12 amino acids. CDR3 coding DNA: TGCAGCGTTCGGACAGATCGGTACGAGCAGTACTTC. It specifies CSVRTDRYEQYF.

This clonotype was seen many times. The CDR3 loop reads CAISERDGGDYGYTF. CDR3 in DNA: TGTGCCATCAGTGAGAGAGACGGAGGGGACTATGGCTACACCTTC. This chain connects TRBV10-3 to TRBJ1-2; a weak D match, TRBD1 (5 bases). This CDR3 is built from 15 residues. The V gene's germline CDR1 is ENHRY and CDR2 SYGVKD. Trimming stripped 2 bases from V and 3 bases from J, with 13 bases between.

About this clonotype: This clone may be a read error of a much larger clone one base away. The chain carries TRBV3-1 and TRBJ1-5; D gene uncertain. CDR1 and CDR2 (germline): LGHDT, YNNKEL (reference sequence). The CDR3 is made up of 14 amino acids. V lost 1 base, J lost 1 base, and 5 bases lay in between. CDR3 bases: TGTGCCAGCAGCCAAGGGGTGAGCAATCAGCCCCAGCATTTT. Protein sequence: CASSQGVSNQPQHF.

This clonotype appeared a few times. The V gene is TRBV3-1, the J gene TRBJ2-5, with 7 bases matching TRBD2. The CDR3 totals 15 residues. Germline V CDR1 and CDR2: LGHDT, YNNKEL (reference sequence). Trimming at V came to 0 bases and at J to 5 bases, leaving 6 bases not matched to a gene. CDR3 amino acids: CASSQEWGGKETQYF. As DNA, the CDR3 is TGTGCCAGCAGCCAAGAGTGGGGGGGTAAGGAGACCCAGTACTTC.

The gene calls are TRBV7-2 and TRBJ2-2; D ambiguous. The CDR3 spans 11 residues. Trimming removed 6 bases at V and 7 bases at J, with 6 bases between. Germline V lookup: CDR1 SGHTA, CDR2 FQGNSA. The CDR3 DNA sequence: TGTGCCAGCAGTGCCTACGGGGAGCTGTTTTTT. Its protein is CASSAYGELFF.

Ten or more counts support this clonotype. The chain combines TRBV20-1 with TRBJ2-7; no firm D call. The CDR3 totals 16 residues. V lost 0 bases and J 0 bases, leaving 15 bases between the germline ends. Per the germline V gene, CDR1 is DFQATT and CDR2 is SNEGSKA (reference sequence). Here the CDR3 DNA reads TGCAGTGCTAGAGATAGTGCAGCTCCCAACTCCTACGAGCAGTACTTC. Protein product: CSARDSAAPNSYEQYF.

The chain combines TRBV12-3 or TRBV12-4 with TRBJ1-1, with D uncertain. V gave up 3 bases and J gave up 10 bases, with 12 bases separating them. The length of the CDR3 is 12 residues. The CDR3 region has the DNA TGTGCCAGCAGTTTTCAGAGGGTCGGAGCTTTCTTT. Its protein is CASSFQRVGAFF.

In its sample, this clonotype was seen many times. This rearrangement joins TRBV4-2 to TRBJ1-1; D is uncertain. The CDR3 spans 14 residues. V lost 4 bases to trimming and J lost 1 base, with 10 bases between them. Germline V CDR1 and CDR2: LGHNA, YNFKEQ. The CDR3 loop is CASSPNLENTEAFF. The CDR3 region has the DNA TGTGCCAGCAGCCCAAATCTCGAGAACACTGAAGCTTTCTTT.

This clonotype was observed many times. The genes are TRBV10-3 and TRBJ2-5; D not resolved. This CDR3 region has 12 residues. Trimming removed 0 bases at V and 3 bases at J, with 2 bases between. Germline lookup yields CDR1 ENHRY and CDR2 SYGVKD. The DNA for the CDR3 is TGTGCCATCAGTGAGTCGGAAGAGACCCAGTACTTC. It codes for CAISESEETQYF.

There are many counts of this clonotype. CDR3 amino acids: CASSLQGGSYEQYF. CDR3 bases: TGTGCCAGCAGCTTACAGGGAGGCAGCTACGAGCAGTACTTC. The chain employs TRBV7-3 and TRBJ2-7; D might be TRBD2 (6 bases). Deletions cut 2 bases from V and 3 bases from J, with 11 bases between. Germline V gene lookup returns CDR1 SGHTA and CDR2 FQGTGA. CDR3 length: 14 residues.

This clonotype was picked up a small number of times. The rearrangement joins TRBV30 to TRBJ2-7, with TRBD1 matching 12 bases. The CDR3 is made up of 16 amino acids. Per germline, CDR1 GTSNPN and CDR2 SVGIG (reference sequence). J gave up 5 bases and V 4 bases, and 12 bases lay outside the gene matches. The CDR3 DNA reads TGTGCCTGGATTCGTGGACCGGGACAGGGGGCCAACGAGCAGTACTTC. Translated, it gives CAWIRGPGQGANEQYF.

This clonotype was observed a handful of times. The gene calls are TRBV28 and TRBJ2-2; 10 bases match TRBD1. The V gene's germline CDR1 is MDHEN and CDR2 SYDVKM. This CDR3 region has 14 residues. Unmatched junction bases numbered 3, after V lost 7 bases and J lost 4 bases. CDR3 nucleotide sequence: TGTGCCAGCAAGACAGGGGGCGGCACCGGGGAGCTGTTTTTT. It yields the protein CASKTGGGTGELFF.

This clonotype came up many times. This sequence joins TRBV12-3 or TRBV12-4 and TRBJ2-7; D not resolved. CDR3 length: 12 amino acids. The V end lost 1 base, the J end lost 7 bases, and 8 bases lay between the germline ends. The CDR3 DNA is TGTGCCAGCAGTTTAGTGCTGGGAGAGCAGTACTTC. Amino acid sequence: CASSLVLGEQYF.

The sample holds many counts of this clonotype. The V and J genes are TRBV5-8 and TRBJ2-5, with 8 nucleotides matching TRBD2. Germline values: CDR1 SGHTS, CDR2 YDEGEE. CDR3 size: 13 residues. The V and J ends lost 2 bases and 4 bases, in that order; junction bases with no gene match: 1. The CDR3 protein is CASSFSGAETQYF. The CDR3 DNA reads TGTGCCAGCAGCTTTAGCGGGGCAGAGACCCAGTACTTC. The full variable domain, its missing parts supplied by reference TRBV5-8 and TRBJ2-5, is EAGVTQSPTHLIKTRGQQATLRCSPISGHTSVYWYQQALGLGLQFLLWYDEGEERNRGNFPPRFSGRQFPNYSSELNVNALELEDSALYLCASSFSGAETQYFGPGTRLLVL.

This clonotype has at least ten counts. The chain uses TRBV20-1 and TRBJ2-2; D is ambiguous. This CDR3 is built from 13 residues. V was shortened by 3 bases and J by 0 bases, with 5 bases between the two germline ends. Germline CDR1 DFQATT, CDR2 SNEGSKA (reference sequence). In nucleotides, the CDR3 is TGCAGTGCTAGGAGGACGAACACCGGGGAGCTGTTTTTT. Encoded protein: CSARRTNTGELFF.

On this clonotype: This may be a read error, as it is one base from a much larger clone. V is TRBV29-1 and J is TRBJ1-1; D is undetermined. The CDR3 has 13 residues. Germline V lookup: CDR1 SQVTM, CDR2 ANQGSEA. The CDR3: CSVASLLNTEALF. The CDR3 DNA follows: TGCAGCGTTGCCAGTCTCCTGAACACTGAAGCTCTCTTT.

This clonotype was detected ten times or more. The chain employs TRBV19 and TRBJ1-1; D may be TRBD1 (6 bases). The germline V gene encodes CDR1 LNHDA and CDR2 SQIVND (reference sequence). Trimming shortened V by 4 bases and J by 0 bases, and 12 bases separated the two germline ends. The CDR3 sequence is 15 residues long. The DNA of the CDR3 is TGTGCCAGTAGTACCGGGACACCGATGAACACTGAAGCTTTCTTT. This gives the protein CASSTGTPMNTEAFF.

This clonotype was found a few times. The chain combines TRBV4-1 with TRBJ2-2; no definite D call. V gave up 8 bases and J gave up 0 bases, with 13 bases separating them. The germline V gene encodes CDR1 MGHRA and CDR2 YSYEKL. CDR3 length: 15 amino acids. CDR3 DNA: TGCGCCAGCCTGCCGACTGAAGCGAACACCGGGGAGCTGTTTTTT. The encoded protein is CASLPTEANTGELFF.

This clonotype appeared many times. The chain uses TRBV12-3 or TRBV12-4 and TRBJ1-2; possible D gene TRBD1, 6 bases. Trimming pared 5 bases from V and 4 bases from J, leaving 11 bases between. The CDR3 sequence is 13 residues long. CDR3 nucleotides: TGTGCCAGCAGTCCAGGGGTTCCCTATGGCTACACCTTC. Residues: CASSPGVPYGYTF.

The chain joins TRBV27 to TRBJ2-7; maybe TRBD2 (6 bases). The length of the CDR3 is 15 residues. The germline V gene encodes CDR1 MNHEY and CDR2 SMNVEV (reference sequence). V was cut by 3 bases and J by 0 bases, with 12 bases left in between. This CDR3 is CASSLAGRISYEQYF. CDR3 DNA: TGTGCCAGCAGTTTGGCGGGGCGAATCTCCTACGAGCAGTACTTC.

This clonotype was counted at least ten times. The chain carries TRBV6-1 and TRBJ2-7, with D perhaps TRBD1 or TRBD2 (5 bases each). CDR3 length: 16 residues. With 6 bases removed from V and 3 bases from J, the gap between germline ends came to 21 bases. The germline V gene encodes CDR1 MNHNS and CDR2 SASEGT. CDR3 bases: TGTGCCAGCAGGGAGCAAGAGGGGCGGTTACACTACGAGCAGTACTTC. Residues: CASREQEGRLHYEQYF.

There are many counts of this clonotype. V and J are TRBV7-2 and TRBJ2-7; TRBD1 agrees at 9 bases. J lost 3 bases, V lost 5 bases, and 8 bases had no gene match. This CDR3 is 15 amino acids long. Germline V gene lookup returns CDR1 SGHTA and CDR2 FQGNSA. DNA for the CDR3: TGTGCCAGCAGCGCCGCTCGGACAGGGGTCTACGAGCAGTACTTC. Translation: CASSAARTGVYEQYF.

This clonotype was observed at least ten times. This chain connects TRBV2 to TRBJ1-2, with D perhaps matching TRBD1 (6 bases). There are 14 residues in the CDR3. V was shortened by 4 bases and J by 4 bases, with 13 bases between the two germline ends. From germline, CDR1 is SNHLY and CDR2 FYNNEI. The CDR3 reads CASSGRGVSYGYTF. CDR3 nucleotide sequence: TGTGCCAGCAGTGGAAGGGGGGTCTCCTATGGCTACACCTTC.

This clonotype was recorded many times. This sequence joins TRBV7-3 and TRBJ2-2; 7 bases are a match to TRBD1. The CDR3 covers 16 residues. Germline V gene sequence: CDR1 SGHTA, CDR2 FQGTGA. V trimming: 3 bases; J trimming: 6 bases; junction bases outside the gene matches: 10. The CDR3 DNA is TGTGCCAGCAGCTTGTTAGGGGGCACCTCTGCCGGGGAGCTGTTTTTT. It is translated as CASSLLGGTSAGELFF.

With respect to this clonotype: At one boundary the junction diverges from the germline segment, which might be a read error. The V and J genes are TRBV7-9 and TRBJ1-1; possible D gene TRBD1, 5 bases. This CDR3 is built from 15 residues. The germline V gene encodes CDR1 SEHNR and CDR2 FQNEAQ (reference sequence). The CDR3 DNA sequence: TGTGCCAGCAGCCAACCCAGGGCTTTGAACACTGATGCTTTCTTT. Its protein is CASSQPRALNTDAFF.

This clonotype was counted many times. The chain combines TRBV20-1 with TRBJ1-1; D gene uncertain. The CDR3 spans 11 residues. Germline CDR1 reads DFQATT; CDR2 reads SNEGSKA (reference sequence). V was cut by 3 bases and J by 4 bases, with 6 bases left in between. CDR3 in amino acids: CSASLRTEAFF. Here the CDR3 DNA reads TGCAGTGCTAGCCTACGCACTGAAGCTTTCTTT.

This clonotype was seen ten or more times. This chain connects TRBV29-1 to TRBJ2-7; D unresolved. The germline V and J ends were trimmed by 0 bases and 5 bases, with 11 bases remaining between them. The length of the CDR3 is 13 residues. Germline V CDR1 and CDR2: SQVTM, ANQGSEA. This chain's CDR3 is CSVEDWSQHEQYF. Here the CDR3 DNA reads TGCAGCGTTGAAGATTGGAGCCAGCACGAGCAGTACTTC.

The count of this clonotype is one. V is TRBV27 and J is TRBJ1-3; D not resolved. The CDR3 loop spans 15 amino acids. V lost 4 bases, J lost 3 bases, and 13 bases lay in between. CDR1 and CDR2 from the germline V gene are MNHEY and SMNVEV (reference sequence). The CDR3 sequence: CASSYHNSLGNTIYF. In nucleotides, the CDR3 is TGTGCCAGCAGTTACCACAACAGCCTTGGAAACACCATATATTTT.